This entry features one T cell receptor (beta chain) sequence. Its antigen remains unknown. The data derive from a study of PD-1 blockade in mismatch repair-deficient tumors. Turning to the study itself: Enrolled about 2013-2017, patients had progressing, pretreated mismatch repair-deficient cancers of 12 types. Study-wide results and limits: Rapid post-treatment expansion, then contraction, generally preceding radiologic response, marked tumor-resident clones.

Some clones are missing from TCRdb's copy, which holds only in-frame ones; the method was immunoSEQ multiplex PCR. The sample has tens of thousands of clones, 88% seen once. PCR or immunohistochemistry showed mismatch repair deficiency in every enrolled patient. TCRs were sequenced from a few patients responding to pembrolizumab. CDR1 is SGHTA and CDR2 is FQGNSA in the germline V gene. V lost 7 bases to trimming and J lost 2 bases; unmatched junction nucleotides: 4. This CDR3 is built from 15 residues. The rearrangement uses TRBV7-2 and TRBJ2-7; TRBD2 aligns across 14 bases. This sample comprised peripheral blood, obtained 52 weeks after starting pembrolizumab. The sequence was obtained from an adult with mismatch repair-deficient cancer. The CDR3, as DNA: TGTGCCAGCACCCCGGGACTAGCGGGAGCCTACGAGCAGTACTTC. It specifies CASTPGLAGAYEQYF.